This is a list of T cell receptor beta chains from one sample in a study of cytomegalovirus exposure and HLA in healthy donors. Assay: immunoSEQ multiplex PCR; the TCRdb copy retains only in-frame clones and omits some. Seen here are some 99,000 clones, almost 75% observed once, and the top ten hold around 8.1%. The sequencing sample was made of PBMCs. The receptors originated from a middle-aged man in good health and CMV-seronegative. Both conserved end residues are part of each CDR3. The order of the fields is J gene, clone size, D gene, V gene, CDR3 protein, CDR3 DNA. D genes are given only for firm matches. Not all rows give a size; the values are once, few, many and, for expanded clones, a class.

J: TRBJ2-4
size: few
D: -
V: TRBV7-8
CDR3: CASSPTRGAKNIQYF
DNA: TGTGCCAGCAGCCCGACGCGGGGAGCCAAAAACATTCAGTACTTC

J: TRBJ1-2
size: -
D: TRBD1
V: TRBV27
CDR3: CASRPQGVRYGYTF
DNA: TGTGCCAGCAGGCCCCAGGGGGTACGGTATGGCTACACCTTC

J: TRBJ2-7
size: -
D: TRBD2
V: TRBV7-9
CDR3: CASSPTAGGSYEQYF
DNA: TGTGCCAGCAGCCCGACTGCGGGGGGCTCCTACGAGCAGTACTTC

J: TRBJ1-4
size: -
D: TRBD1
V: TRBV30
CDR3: CAWSPWDRATTQLFF
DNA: TGTGCCTGGAGCCCTTGGGACAGGGCCACGACACAACTGTTTTTT

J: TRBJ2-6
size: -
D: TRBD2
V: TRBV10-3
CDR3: CASTGTSSNSGANVLTF
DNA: TGTGCCTCCACCGGGACTAGCTCCAACTCTGGGGCCAACGTCCTGACTTTC

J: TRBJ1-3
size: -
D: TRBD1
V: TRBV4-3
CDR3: CASSQDLDRESGNTIYF
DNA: TGCGCCAGCAGCCAAGATCTGGACAGGGAGTCCGGAAACACCATATATTTT

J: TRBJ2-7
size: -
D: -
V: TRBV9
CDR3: CASSEAAGGEQYF
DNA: TGTGCCAGCAGCGAGGCAGCGGGCGGGGAGCAGTACTTC

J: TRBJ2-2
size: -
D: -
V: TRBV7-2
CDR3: CASSLESGATGELFF
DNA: TGTGCCAGCAGCTTAGAGTCAGGGGCCACCGGGGAGCTGTTTTTT

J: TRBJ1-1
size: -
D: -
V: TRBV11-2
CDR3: CASSSGGRAEAFF
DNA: TGTGCCAGCAGCTCGGGGGGGCGGGCTGAAGCTTTCTTT

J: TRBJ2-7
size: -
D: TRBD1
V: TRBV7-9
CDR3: CAGRDRDSYEQYF
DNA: TGTGCCGGTCGAGACAGGGACTCCTACGAGCAGTACTTC

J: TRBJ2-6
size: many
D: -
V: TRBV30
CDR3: CACERGANVLTF
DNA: TGTGCCTGCGAGCGAGGGGCCAACGTCCTGACTTTC

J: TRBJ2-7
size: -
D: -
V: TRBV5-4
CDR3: CASSLPRRTNLDEQYF
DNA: TGTGCCAGCAGCTTGCCAAGACGGACTAACCTCGACGAGCAGTACTTC

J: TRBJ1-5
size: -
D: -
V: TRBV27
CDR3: CASGAGTQSNQPQHF
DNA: TGTGCCAGCGGAGCCGGGACACAGAGCAATCAGCCCCAGCATTTT

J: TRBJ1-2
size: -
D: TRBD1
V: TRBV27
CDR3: CASRLDRGGGYTF
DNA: TGTGCCAGCAGACTCGACAGGGGAGGGGGCTACACCTTC

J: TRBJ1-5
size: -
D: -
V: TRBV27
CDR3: CASSFLGAYQPQHF
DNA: TGTGCCAGCAGTTTTCTAGGGGCCTATCAGCCCCAGCATTTT

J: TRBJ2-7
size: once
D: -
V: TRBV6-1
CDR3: CASSEAGSNQGGQYF
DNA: TGTGCCAGCAGTGAAGCAGGCAGCAACCAGGGTGGACAGTACTTC

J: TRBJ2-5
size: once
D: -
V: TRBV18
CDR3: CASSMTSAEVTQYF
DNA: TGTGCCAGCTCCATGACTAGTGCTGAGGTGACCCAGTACTTC

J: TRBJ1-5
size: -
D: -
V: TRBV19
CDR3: CASSNQVGQPNQPQHF
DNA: TGTGCCAGTAGTAACCAAGTGGGACAACCTAATCAGCCCCAGCATTTT

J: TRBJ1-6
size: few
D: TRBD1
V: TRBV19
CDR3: CASSLGQGNSPLHF
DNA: TGTGCCAGTAGCCTGGGACAGGGAAATTCACCCCTCCACTTT

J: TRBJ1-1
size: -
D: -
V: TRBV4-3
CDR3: CASSQGGRTNTEAFF
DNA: TGCGCCAGCAGCCAAGGGGGCAGGACGAACACTGAAGCTTTCTTT

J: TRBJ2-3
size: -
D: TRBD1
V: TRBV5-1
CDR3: CASSLAGGQGTDTQYF
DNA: TGCGCCAGCAGCTTGGCCGGAGGACAGGGAACAGATACGCAGTATTTT

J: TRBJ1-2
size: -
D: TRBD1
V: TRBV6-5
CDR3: CASSFSRTGYGYTF
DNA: TGTGCCAGCAGTTTCAGCCGGACAGGATATGGCTACACCTTC

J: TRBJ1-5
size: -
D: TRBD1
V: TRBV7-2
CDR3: CASSPGGGNQPQHF
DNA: TGTGCCAGCAGCCCAGGGGGAGGAAATCAGCCCCAGCATTTT

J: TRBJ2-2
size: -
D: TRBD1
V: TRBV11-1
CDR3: CASSLNSWGQGDTGELFF
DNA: TGTGCCAGCAGCTTGAATTCGTGGGGACAGGGCGACACCGGGGAGCTGTTTTTT

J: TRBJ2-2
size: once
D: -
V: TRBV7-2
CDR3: CASSLETIPNSGELFF
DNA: TGTGCCAGCAGCTTAGAGACCATCCCTAACAGCGGGGAGCTGTTTTTT

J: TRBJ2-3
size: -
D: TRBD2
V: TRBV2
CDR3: CASERGAIDTQYF
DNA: TGTGCCAGCGAGCGGGGGGCGATAGATACGCAGTATTTT